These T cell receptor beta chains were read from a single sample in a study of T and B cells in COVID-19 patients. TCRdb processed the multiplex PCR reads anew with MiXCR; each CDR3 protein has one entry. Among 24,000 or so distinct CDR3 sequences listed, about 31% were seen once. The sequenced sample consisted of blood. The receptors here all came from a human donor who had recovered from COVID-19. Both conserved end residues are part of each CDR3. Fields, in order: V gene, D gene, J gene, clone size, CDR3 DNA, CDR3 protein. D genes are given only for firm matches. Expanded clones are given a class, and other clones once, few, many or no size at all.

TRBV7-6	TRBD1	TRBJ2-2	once	TGTGCCAGCGTCCGGGACAGAGACTCCACCGGGGAGCTGTTTTTT	CASVRDRDSTGELFF
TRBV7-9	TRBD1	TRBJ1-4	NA	TGTGCCAGCAGCAGAAATTATCGGACAGGTGAAAAACTGTTTTTT	CASSRNYRTGEKLFF
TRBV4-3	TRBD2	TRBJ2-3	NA	TGTGCCAGCAGTCCGGGCAGCGGGGTCACAGATACGCAGTATTTT	CASSPGSGVTDTQYF
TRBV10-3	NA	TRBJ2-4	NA	TGTGCCAGCAGTCCTATGCCACCTTGGGAAAACATTCAGTACTTC	CASSPMPPWENIQYF
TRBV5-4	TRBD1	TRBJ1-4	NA	TGTGCCAGCAGCTTTGGGACAGGCTCACTGTTTTTT	CASSFGTGSLFF
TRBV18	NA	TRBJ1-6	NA	TGTGCCAGCTCTAAGGGGGTTTCACCTTCACCCCTCCACTTT	CASSKGVSPSPLHF
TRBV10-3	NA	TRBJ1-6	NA	TGTGCCATCAGTGAGTCAGGGGTGGGTTCACCCCTCCACTTT	CAISESGVGSPLHF
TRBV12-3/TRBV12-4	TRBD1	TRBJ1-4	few	TGTGCCCGCCCGGACAGGGGAGTTCCTTTGGGTGAAAAACTGTTTTTT	CARPDRGVPLGEKLFF
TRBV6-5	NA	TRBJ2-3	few	TGTGCCAGCAGTTACTCCGAGACCAACACGCAGTATTTT	CASSYSETNTQYF
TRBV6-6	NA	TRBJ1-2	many	TGTGCCAGCAACAACGGGGGTTATGGCTACACCTTC	CASNNGGYGYTF
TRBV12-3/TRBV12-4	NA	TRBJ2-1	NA	TGTGCCAGCAGTTTTCACGTCAATGAGCAGTTCTTC	CASSFHVNEQFF
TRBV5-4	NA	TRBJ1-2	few	TGTGCCAGCAGCTTAAGGTCCGGGACACCGCTCTATGGCTACACCTTC	CASSLRSGTPLYGYTF
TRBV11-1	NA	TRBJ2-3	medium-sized	TGTGCCAGCAGCGTCGACCGGGGCCCAGAGGAGTCTTTT	CASSVDRGPEESF
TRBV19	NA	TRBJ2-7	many	TGTGCCAGTAGTATGGTCCACTCCTACGAGCAGTACTTC	CASSMVHSYEQYF
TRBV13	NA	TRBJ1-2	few	TGTGCCAGCAGCTCCCAGACAGGCCCGCTCTATGGCTACACCTTC	CASSSQTGPLYGYTF
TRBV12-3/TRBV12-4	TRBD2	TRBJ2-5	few	TGTGCCAGCAGTTTCCTAGCGGGGGGGCATGGCCAAGAGACCCAGTACTTC	CASSFLAGGHGQETQYF
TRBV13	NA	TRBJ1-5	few	TGTGCCAGCAGCTTAGGCGGGGGACGCAATCAGCCCCAGCATTTT	CASSLGGGRNQPQHF
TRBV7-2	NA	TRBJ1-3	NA	TGTGCCAGCAGCGCTGGGGCAGGGGTTGATGGCACCATATATTTT	CASSAGAGVDGTIYF
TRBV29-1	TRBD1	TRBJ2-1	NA	TGCAGCGCCCGAAAGGGGACAGGGGGCGGTGAGCAGTTCTTC	CSARKGTGGGEQFF
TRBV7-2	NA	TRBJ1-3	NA	TGTGCCAGCAGCCTTGGATACTCTGGAAACACCATATATTTT	CASSLGYSGNTIYF
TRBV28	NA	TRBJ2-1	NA	NA	CASSSSYRDEQFF
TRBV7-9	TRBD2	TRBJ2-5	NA	TGTGCCAGCAGCTTAGCGCAATCGGGGGGGCTTGGAGAGACCCAGTACTTC	CASSLAQSGGLGETQYF
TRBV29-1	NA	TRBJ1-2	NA	TGCAGTGCTAGGGACAAGCTAGGGGAGGGCTATGGCTACACCTTC	CSARDKLGEGYGYTF
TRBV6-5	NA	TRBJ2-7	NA	TGTGCCAGCATAACCCAAGGTCCCGGACCCTACGAGCAGTACTTC	CASITQGPGPYEQYF
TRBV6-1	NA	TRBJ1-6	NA	TGTGCCAGCAGGGACGGAAGGGTCCGGGGTAATTCACCCCTCCACTTT	CASRDGRVRGNSPLHF
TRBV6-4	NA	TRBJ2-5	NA	TGTGCCAGCAGTGAGATTAGTGGAGAGACCCAGTACTTC	CASSEISGETQYF
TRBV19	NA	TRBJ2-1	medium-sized	TGTGCCAGTAGTATTGACCCGAGAGGAAACAATGAGCAGTTCTTC	CASSIDPRGNNEQFF
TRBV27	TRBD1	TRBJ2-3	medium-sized	TGTGCCAGCAGATCCAGGGGGCGAGGGACAGATACGCAGTATTTT	CASRSRGRGTDTQYF
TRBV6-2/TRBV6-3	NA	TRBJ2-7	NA	TGTGCCAGCAGTTTCAGCTCCTACGAGCAGTACTTC	CASSFSSYEQYF
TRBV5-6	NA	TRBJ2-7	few	TGTGCCAGCAGCTTCTGGGCGAACGAGCAGTACTTC	CASSFWANEQYF
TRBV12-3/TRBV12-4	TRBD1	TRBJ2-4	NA	TGTGCCAGCAGTTCAGGGGGTAACAGAAACATTCAGTACTTC	CASSSGGNRNIQYF
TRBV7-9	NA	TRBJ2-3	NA	TGTGCCAGCAGCTTAGCGCCGGCAGCAGATACGCAGTATTTT	CASSLAPAADTQYF
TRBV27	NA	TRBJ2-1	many	TGTGCCAGCAGTTCCGGAGGATCAGGGTATCAGCAGTTCTTC	CASSSGGSGYQQFF
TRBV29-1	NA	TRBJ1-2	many	TGCAGCGTTGAAGAGGGGACAACCCTCCCCCCTAACTATGGCTACACCTTC	CSVEEGTTLPPNYGYTF
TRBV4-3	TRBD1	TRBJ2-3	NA	TGTGCCAGCAGCCAAGGGACAGCACCTAGCACAGATACGCAGTATTTT	CASSQGTAPSTDTQYF
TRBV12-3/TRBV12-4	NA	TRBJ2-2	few	TGTGCCAGCAGTCCCGACTCCACCGGGGAGCTGTTTTTT	CASSPDSTGELFF
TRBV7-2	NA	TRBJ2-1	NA	TGTGCCAGCAGCCCGCCGGGTTCCTACAATGAGCAGTTCTTC	CASSPPGSYNEQFF
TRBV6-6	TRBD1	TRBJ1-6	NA	TGTGCCACCGGACAGGGGAGCTCCTATAATTCACCCCTCCACTTT	CATGQGSSYNSPLHF
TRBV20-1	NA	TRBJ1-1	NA	TGCAGTGCTAGGAGGGTGGGGCGAACTGAAGCTTTCTTT	CSARRVGRTEAFF
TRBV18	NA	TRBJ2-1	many	TGTGCCAGCTCATCCCTGGTTGATGAGCAGTTCTTC	CASSSLVDEQFF
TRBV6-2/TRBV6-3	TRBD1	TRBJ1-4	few	TGTGCCAGCAGACCACCGGGACAGCCTAATGAAAAACTGTTTTTT	CASRPPGQPNEKLFF
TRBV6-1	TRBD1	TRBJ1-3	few	TGTGCCAGCAGCAAAAGGGGGCCCAACGCCTCTGGAAACACCATATATTTT	CASSKRGPNASGNTIYF
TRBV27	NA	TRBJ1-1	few	TGTGCCAGCAGCCGCGTTGGGTCGATGAACACTGAAGCTTTCTTT	CASSRVGSMNTEAFF
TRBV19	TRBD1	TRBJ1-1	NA	TGTGCCAGTAGTGCCAGGGGGCCTTTTCAGTTGAACACTGAAGCTTTCTTT	CASSARGPFQLNTEAFF
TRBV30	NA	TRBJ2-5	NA	TGTGCCTGGAGTGTACCAGGTCTAACGGCCGGAGAGACCCAGTACTTC	CAWSVPGLTAGETQYF
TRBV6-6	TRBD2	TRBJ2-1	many	TGTGCCAGCAGTTACGGGACTAGGGGTAACAATGAGCAGTTCTTC	CASSYGTRGNNEQFF
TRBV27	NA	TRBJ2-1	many	TGTGCCAGCAGTTTAGCTCGGAGCGGTAATGAGCAGTTCTTC	CASSLARSGNEQFF
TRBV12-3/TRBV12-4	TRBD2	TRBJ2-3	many	TGTGCCAGCAGTCCGGGACTAGCGGTGGATACGCAGTATTTT	CASSPGLAVDTQYF
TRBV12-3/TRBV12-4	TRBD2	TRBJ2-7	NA	TGTGCCAGCAGCCCTCGGCGGGAGGGCCTTTACGAGCAGTACTTC	CASSPRREGLYEQYF
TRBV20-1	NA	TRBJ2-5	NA	TGCAGTGCTAGAGATGGAGGGGGCGAGGGGCAAGAGACCCAGTACTTC	CSARDGGGEGQETQYF
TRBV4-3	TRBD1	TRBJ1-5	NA	TGCGCCAGCAGCCAAGTTTGGCGACAGGGCAAGAGCAATCAGCCCCAGCATTTT	CASSQVWRQGKSNQPQHF
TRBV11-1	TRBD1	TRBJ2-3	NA	TGTGCCAGCAGCTTAGGGGGGACAGGGGGCGCATGGAGCATAGATACGCAGTATTTT	CASSLGGTGGAWSIDTQYF
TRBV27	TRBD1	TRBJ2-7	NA	TGTGCCAGCAGTTCCGCCACCTCCGGGACAGAAAACGAGCAGTACTTC	CASSSATSGTENEQYF
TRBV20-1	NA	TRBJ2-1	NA	TGCAGTGCTAGAGGACGATACAATGAGCAGTTCTTC	CSARGRYNEQFF